The 23 T cell receptor beta chains below were found in one sample sequenced in a study of CXCR3-negative and CXCR3-positive naive CD8 T cells. UMI labels and 5' RACE were used to prepare the TRB cDNA libraries. TCRdb reprocessed the 5' RACE reads, keeping one entry per CDR3 protein, no DNA. Its table lists around 160,000 distinct CDR3 sequences. Study outcomes and limitations: CXCR3-positive naive cells had TRB CDR3s that were more hydrophobic than CXCR3-negative naive cells had.

Which antigens these TCRs recognize remains unknown. The material sequenced was naive CXCR3+ CD8+ T cells from blood. The subset was: CD45RO-CCR7+CD27+CD95- naive CD8+ T cells expressing CXCR3 (TNR3+). These TCRs come from a human donor in good health. Some clones in this sample may be carry-over from other donors' samples.

This chain uses TRBV7-9 with TRBJ2-1; there is no DNA to check the TCRdb D call of TRBD1. CDR3 length equals 16 residues. The V gene's germline CDR1 is SEHNR and CDR2 FQNEAQ (reference sequence). Here the CDR3 reads CASSLGSAGTWGEQFF.

This chain's CDR3 is CASSQIPRASFTEAFF. The chain uses TRBV3-1 and TRBJ1-1. CDR1 and CDR2 (germline): LGHDT, YNNKEL (reference sequence). The CDR3 runs 16 residues.

The chain recombines TRBV29-1 with TRBJ2-2. CDR1 and CDR2 from the germline V gene are SQVTM and ANQGSEA. This CDR3 has 14 amino acids. The CDR3: CSVAAYGNTGELFF.

This sequence joins TRBV29-1 and TRBJ2-5; TCRdb's D call of TRBD1 is untestable without DNA. Germline lookup yields CDR1 SQVTM and CDR2 ANQGSEA. The CDR3 consists of 14 residues. The CDR3: CSVDQDGAQETQYF.

This sequence joins TRBV7-9 and TRBJ2-1; TCRdb names TRBD2, which stays unverified in the absence of DNA. The CDR3 is made up of 16 amino acids. Germline lookup yields CDR1 SEHNR and CDR2 FQNEAQ (reference sequence). CDR3 region: CASSLPSGGLYNEQFF. Combining the CDR3 with reference TRBV7-9 and TRBJ2-1 gives the whole variable domain DTGVSQNPRHKITKRGQNVTFRCDPISEHNRLYWYRQTLGQGPEFLTYFQNEAQLEKSRLLSDRFSAERPKGSFSTLEIQRTEQGDSAMYLCASSLPSGGLYNEQFFGPGTRLTVL.

This chain links TRBV4-2 with TRBJ2-1; TCRdb gives TRBD2 as the D gene, but with no DNA this cannot be confirmed. This CDR3 has 17 residues. Germline lookup yields CDR1 LGHNA and CDR2 YNFKEQ. CDR3 in amino acids: CASSQDLERAVYNEQFF.

J is TRBJ2-1 and V is TRBV29-1; absent DNA, TCRdb's TRBD2 call cannot be checked. Per the germline V gene, CDR1 is SQVTM and CDR2 is ANQGSEA. CDR3 length: 17 amino acids. This CDR3 reads CSVEDVRSGGTYNEQFF.

CDR3 region: CASSLASPLYEQYF. This sequence joins TRBV7-2 and TRBJ2-7; the TRBD1 assignment by TCRdb is unverifiable without DNA. The germline V gene has CDR1 SGHTA and CDR2 FQGNSA. The CDR3 loop spans 14 amino acids.

The genes are TRBV5-1 and TRBJ1-6. This CDR3 has 16 amino acids. Germline lookup yields CDR1 SGHRS and CDR2 YFSETQ. CDR3 sequence reads: CASGEDGIVSNSPLHF.

This rearrangement joins TRBV7-3 to TRBJ1-1; the TRBD1 assignment by TCRdb is unverifiable without DNA. Germline CDR1 SGHTA, CDR2 FQGTGA. The CDR3 has 15 residues. The CDR3 sequence: CASSGTGAPNTEAFF.

The chain uses TRBV16 and TRBJ1-2; as DNA is missing, the TRBD1 call by TCRdb cannot be tested. Germline V gives CDR1 KGHSY, CDR2 FQNENV. The CDR3 runs to 12 residues. The CDR3 spells CASSPTGTGDTF.

This sequence joins TRBV29-1 and TRBJ2-1; lacking DNA, the TRBD1 call made by TCRdb goes unchecked. Germline V gene sequence: CDR1 SQVTM, CDR2 ANQGSEA. The CDR3 extends over 12 amino acids. The chain's CDR3 is CSVADNYNEQFF.

The gene calls are TRBV4-3 and TRBJ2-7; the D call from TCRdb, TRBD1, cannot be confirmed without DNA. The germline V gene encodes CDR1 LGHNA and CDR2 YSLEER. CDR3 length: 14 residues. CDR3 region: CASSQDVSLGQQYF.

The CDR3 reads CASSQDSAGGPYEQYF. The chain uses TRBV4-3 and TRBJ2-7; TCRdb calls TRBD2, which cannot be checked without DNA. This CDR3 is 16 amino acids long. Germline CDR1 LGHNA, CDR2 YSLEER.

The rearrangement links TRBV9 to TRBJ2-2; the D call of TRBD1 rests on TCRdb alone, since no DNA is present to check it. The germline CDR1 and CDR2 sequences are SGDLS and YYNGEE. The CDR3 length is 14 residues. The chain's CDR3 is CASSVARGTGELFF.

This CDR3 reads CASSSDPVRTDTQYF. The chain couples TRBV7-6 to TRBJ2-3; TCRdb calls TRBD1, which cannot be checked without DNA. The germline gives CDR1 SGHVS, CDR2 FNYEAQ. CDR3 length equals 15 residues.

The rearrangement links TRBV5-1 to TRBJ2-1; TCRdb's D call of TRBD1 is untestable without DNA. The germline CDR1 and CDR2 sequences are SGHRS and YFSETQ. The CDR3 totals 14 residues. The CDR3 loop reads CASSFLQLGTEQFF.

The V call is TRBV11-3, the J call TRBJ2-2; the TCRdb D gene call, TRBD2, has no DNA to confirm it. This CDR3 has 15 residues. Germline loops: CDR1 SGHNT, CDR2 YENEEA. The chain's CDR3 is CASSSNQGGTGELFF.

CDR3 sequence reads: CSANSLSLSSYEQYF. The chain employs TRBV20-1 and TRBJ2-7. CDR1 and CDR2 (germline): DFQATT, SNEGSKA (reference sequence). The CDR3 contains 15 residues.

The CDR3 spells CASSSRLAGEANIQYF. The V call is TRBV7-9, the J call TRBJ2-4; the TCRdb call, TRBD2, lacks DNA for checking. The germline V gene has CDR1 SEHNR and CDR2 FQNEAQ (reference sequence). This CDR3 is built from 16 residues.

The V and J genes are TRBV2 and TRBJ2-7. CDR3 length equals 12 residues. Germline V gene sequence: CDR1 SNHLY, CDR2 FYNNEI. The chain's CDR3 is CASSGPAIEQYF.

The chain couples TRBV10-2 to TRBJ2-7; the D call of TRBD2 rests on TCRdb alone, since no DNA is present to check it. Germline CDR1 reads WSHSY; CDR2 reads SAAADI. This CDR3 has 12 amino acids. The chain's CDR3 is CASSETRNEQYF.

The chain employs TRBV7-9 and TRBJ2-5; the D call of TRBD1 rests on TCRdb alone, since no DNA is present to check it. Germline V CDR1 and CDR2: SEHNR, FQNEAQ (reference sequence). CDR3 length equals 15 residues. CDR3 region: CASIATSGQQETQYF. Filled out from reference TRBV7-9 and TRBJ2-5, the complete variable domain reads DTGVSQNPRHKITKRGQNVTFRCDPISEHNRLYWYRQTLGQGPEFLTYFQNEAQLEKSRLLSDRFSAERPKGSFSTLEIQRTEQGDSAMYLCASIATSGQQETQYFGPGTRLLVL.